This TCR beta chain was observed in a study of shared clonotypes between healthy human individuals. In the study overall: The study used three CD4 naive, three CD4 memory, two CD8 naive and one CD8 memory plate per donor.

TCRdb keeps only in-frame clones here, not all; method: immunoSEQ multiplex PCR. The sample contains about 2.5 million clones, 85% to 95% of which appear only once. Comments on this clone: The sample holds other DNA sequences that translate to the same CDR3.

Trimming removed 4 bases at V and 4 bases at J, with 9 bases between. The germline CDR1 and CDR2 sequences are SGHRS and YFSETQ. The CDR3 is made up of 13 amino acids. The V and J genes are TRBV5-1 and TRBJ2-1; D is possibly TRBD1 (5 bases). The sequence came from a man younger than 35 in good health. Some clones in this sample may be carry-over from other donors' samples. The sample comprised naive CD4+ T cells from PBMCs. Noted subset: CD45RA+ positively selected. The CDR3 nucleotides read TGCGCCAGCAGCCTAGACAGTTACAATGAGCAGTTCTTC. As protein: CASSLDSYNEQFF.